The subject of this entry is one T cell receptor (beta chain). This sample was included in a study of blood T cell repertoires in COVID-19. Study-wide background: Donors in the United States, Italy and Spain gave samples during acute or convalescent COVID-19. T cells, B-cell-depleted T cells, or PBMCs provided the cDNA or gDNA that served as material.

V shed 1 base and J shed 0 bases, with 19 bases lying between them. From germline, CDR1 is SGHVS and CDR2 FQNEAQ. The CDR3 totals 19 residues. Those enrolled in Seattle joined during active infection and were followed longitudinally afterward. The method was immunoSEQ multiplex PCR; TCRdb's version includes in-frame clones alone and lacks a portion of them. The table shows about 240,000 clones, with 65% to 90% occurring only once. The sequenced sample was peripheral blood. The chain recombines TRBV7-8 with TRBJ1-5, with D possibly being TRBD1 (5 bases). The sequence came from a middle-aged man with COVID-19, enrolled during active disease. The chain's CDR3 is CASSLVAGRWSNSNQPQHF. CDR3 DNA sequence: TGTGCCAGCAGCTTAGTGGCAGGGCGCTGGAGTAATAGCAATCAGCCCCAGCATTTT.